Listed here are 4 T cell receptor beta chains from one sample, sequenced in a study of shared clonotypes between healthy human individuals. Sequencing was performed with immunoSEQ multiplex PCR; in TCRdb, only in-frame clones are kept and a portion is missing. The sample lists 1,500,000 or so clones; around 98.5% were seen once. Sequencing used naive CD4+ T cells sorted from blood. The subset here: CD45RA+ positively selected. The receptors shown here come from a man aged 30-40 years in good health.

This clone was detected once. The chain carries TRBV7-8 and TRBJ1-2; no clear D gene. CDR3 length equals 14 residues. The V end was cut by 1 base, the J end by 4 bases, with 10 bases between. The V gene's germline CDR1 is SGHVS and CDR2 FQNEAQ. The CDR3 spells CASSLGLGVYGYTF. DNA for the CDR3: TGTGCCAGCAGCTTAGGACTCGGGGTCTATGGCTACACCTTC.

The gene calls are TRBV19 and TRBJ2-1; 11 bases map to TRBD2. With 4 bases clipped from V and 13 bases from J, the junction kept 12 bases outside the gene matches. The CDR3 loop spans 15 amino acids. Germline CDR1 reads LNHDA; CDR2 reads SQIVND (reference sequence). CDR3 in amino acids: CASSTPLETSGVQFF. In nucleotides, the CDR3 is TGTGCCAGTAGTACTCCACTCGAGACTAGCGGGGTACAGTTCTTC.

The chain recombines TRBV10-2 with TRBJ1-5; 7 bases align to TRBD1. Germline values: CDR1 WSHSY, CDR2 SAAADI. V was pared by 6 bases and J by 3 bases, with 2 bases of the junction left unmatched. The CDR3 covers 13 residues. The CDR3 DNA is TGCGCCAGCAGCGACAGGGACAATCAGCCCCAGCATTTT. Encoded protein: CASSDRDNQPQHF.

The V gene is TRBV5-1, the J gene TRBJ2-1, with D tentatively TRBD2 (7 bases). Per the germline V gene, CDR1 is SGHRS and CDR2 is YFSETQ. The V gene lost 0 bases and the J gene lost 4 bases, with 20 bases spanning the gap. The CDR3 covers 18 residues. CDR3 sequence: CASSLATGGSIPYNEQFF. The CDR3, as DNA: TGCGCCAGCAGCTTGGCCACGGGGGGCTCAATTCCGTACAATGAGCAGTTCTTC.